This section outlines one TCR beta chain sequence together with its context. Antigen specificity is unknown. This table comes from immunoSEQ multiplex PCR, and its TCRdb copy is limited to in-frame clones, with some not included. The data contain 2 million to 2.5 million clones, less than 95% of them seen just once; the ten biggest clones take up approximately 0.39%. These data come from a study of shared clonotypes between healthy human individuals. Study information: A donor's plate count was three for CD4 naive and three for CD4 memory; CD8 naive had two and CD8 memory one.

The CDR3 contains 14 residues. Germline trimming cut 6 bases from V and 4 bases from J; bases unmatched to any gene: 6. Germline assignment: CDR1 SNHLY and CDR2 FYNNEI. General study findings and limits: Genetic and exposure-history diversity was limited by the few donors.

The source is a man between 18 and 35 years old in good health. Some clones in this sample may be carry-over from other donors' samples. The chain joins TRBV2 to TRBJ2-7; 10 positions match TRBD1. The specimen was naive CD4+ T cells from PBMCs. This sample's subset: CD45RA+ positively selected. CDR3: CASRATGGAYEQYF. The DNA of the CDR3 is TGTGCCAGCAGAGCGACAGGGGGCGCGTACGAGCAGTACTTC.